A single sample is the source of the 18 T cell receptor beta chains below, sequenced in a study of graft-versus-host responses after intestinal transplantation. These receptors have no known antigen. Measured with immunoSEQ multiplex PCR; TCRdb has only the in-frame clones, and not every one. Counted here are tens of thousands of clones, 75% to 95% occurring once; the ten biggest clones make up roughly 6%. Here the sequenced sample was unstimulated CD8+ T cells sorted from spleen or lymph node cells, taken before intestinal transplant. The receptors were gathered from a human donor who received an intestinal transplant.

V is TRBV5-6 and J is TRBJ2-1; D is undetermined. CDR3 length: 14 amino acids. The germline V gene has CDR1 SGHDT and CDR2 YYEEEE. V was pared by 4 bases and J by 7 bases, with 15 bases between. The CDR3 is CASSHFGDTNEQFF. The CDR3 nucleotides read TGTGCCAGCAGCCACTTTGGGGATACTAATGAGCAGTTCTTC.

Written as DNA, the CDR3 is TGTGCCAGTAGGGAGGGACTAGCAGAGACCCAGTACTTC. This codes for CASREGLAETQYF. V is TRBV19 and J is TRBJ2-5; TRBD2 agrees at 9 bases. Germline V gene sequence: CDR1 LNHDA, CDR2 SQIVND (reference sequence). V was clipped by 6 bases and J by 4 bases; unmatched bases: 3. The CDR3 consists of 13 residues.

The rearrangement uses TRBV14 and TRBJ2-7, with a tentative D call TRBD1 (5 bases). Germline CDR1 is SGHDN and CDR2 is FVKESK. The CDR3 extends over 16 amino acids. V was shortened by 0 bases and J by 2 bases, with 14 bases between the two germline ends. CDR3 amino acids: CASSQEVVGHAYEQYF. CDR3 nucleotide sequence: TGTGCCAGCAGCCAAGAAGTCGTAGGACACGCCTACGAGCAGTACTTC.

The gene calls are TRBV6-1 and TRBJ1-5; no clear D gene. Germline V gene sequence: CDR1 MNHNS, CDR2 SASEGT. This CDR3 spans 17 amino acids. Trimming took off 4 bases at V and 4 bases at J, with 20 bases between the two ends. CDR3 protein: CASSANPRVTFNQPQHF. For the CDR3, the DNA is TGTGCCAGCAGTGCGAATCCAAGGGTCACGTTTAATCAGCCCCAGCATTTT.

The genes are TRBV27 and TRBJ2-3, with 13 bases fitting TRBD2. The CDR3 length is 17 residues. The germline V gene has CDR1 MNHEY and CDR2 SMNVEV (reference sequence). J lost 2 bases, V lost 6 bases, and 8 bases had no gene match. CDR3 DNA sequence: TGTGCCAGCAGGTCACTAGCGGGAGGGTCCCTCACAGATACGCAGTATTTT. The encoded protein is CASRSLAGGSLTDTQYF.

This chain joins TRBV6-1 and TRBJ2-7; possibly TRBD1 for D (6 bases). The V gene's germline CDR1 is MNHNS and CDR2 SASEGT. The ends were cut back, 7 bases at V and 3 bases at J, with 10 bases in the middle. The CDR3 extends over 12 amino acids. CDR3: CASTRQDYEQYF. In nucleotides, the CDR3 is TGTGCCAGCACCCGACAGGACTACGAGCAGTACTTC.

The V and J genes are TRBV4-1 and TRBJ2-1; D may be TRBD2 (5 bases). This CDR3 has 14 residues. Deletions cut 0 bases from V and 7 bases from J, with 10 bases between. Per the germline V gene, CDR1 is MGHRA and CDR2 is YSYEKL. The DNA for the CDR3 is TGCGCCAGCAGCCAAGAGGGAGACTTGAATGAGCAGTTCTTC. Translating it yields CASSQEGDLNEQFF.

This clone was counted once. The J gene is TRBJ1-1, the V gene TRBV7-6; D possibly corresponds to TRBD1 (6 bases). The CDR3 has 14 amino acids. The germline CDR1 and CDR2 sequences are SGHVS and FNYEAQ. The V and J ends lost 5 bases and 1 base respectively, with 11 bases between them. This chain's CDR3 is CASSQEGGNTEAFF. As DNA, the CDR3 is TGTGCCAGCAGCCAAGAAGGGGGGAACACTGAAGCTTTCTTT.

This chain links TRBV11-2 with TRBJ1-2; D is possibly TRBD1 (5 bases). V gave up 1 base and J gave up 4 bases, with 13 bases separating them. Germline CDR1 is SGHAT and CDR2 is FQNNGV. The CDR3 contains 15 residues. In nucleotides, the CDR3 is TGTGCCAGCAGCTTAGTGAGGGGTAGGGGCTATGGCTACACCTTC. Translated: CASSLVRGRGYGYTF.

The CDR3: CASNPGPFIFTDTQYF. CDR3 coding DNA: TGTGCCAGTAATCCCGGACCGTTCATATTCACAGATACGCAGTATTTT. The rearrangement links TRBV19 to TRBJ2-3; no reliable D call. Trimming shortened V by 7 bases and J by 2 bases, and 19 bases separated the two germline ends. The CDR3 totals 16 residues. Germline CDR1 is LNHDA and CDR2 is SQIVND (reference sequence).

CDR3 sequence reads: CASRGAQRETQYF. CDR3 DNA: TGCGCCAGCCGCGGCGCACAGAGGGAGACCCAGTACTTC. This chain connects TRBV10-2 to TRBJ2-7, with unresolved D. The end of the DNA aligns better with TRBJ2-5, so the J call may be wrong. The CDR3 is made up of 13 amino acids. CDR1 is WSHSY and CDR2 is SAAADI in the germline V gene.

This sequence joins TRBV5-5 and TRBJ2-1; possibly TRBD2 for D (5 bases). The V end was cut by 1 base, the J end by 5 bases, with 16 bases between. In germline, CDR1 is SGHKS, CDR2 YYEKEE (reference sequence). CDR3 size: 16 residues. DNA of the CDR3: TGTGCCAGCAGCTTGCGGACTGTAATGATTAACAATGAGCAGTTCTTC. Amino acid sequence: CASSLRTVMINNEQFF.

This clone was detected only once. The chain is built from TRBV21-1 and TRBJ1-5; the D call in the table, TRBD1, was not verified against the DNA. TRBV21-1 is annotated as a pseudogene. This CDR3 contains 12 residues. CDR3 nucleotide sequence: TGTGCCAGCGTATCCCCCAGTCAGCCCCAGCATTTT. Its protein is CASVSPSQPQHF.

The chain has TRBV7-9 and TRBJ2-7; 9 bases are shared with TRBD1. This CDR3 is built from 14 residues. CDR1 and CDR2 from the germline V gene are SEHNR and FQNEAQ (reference sequence). With 5 bases clipped from V and 3 bases from J, the junction kept 5 bases outside the gene matches. The CDR3 DNA reads TGTGCCAGCAGCGCCCGGGACAGGGACTACGAGCAGTACTTC. Its protein product is CASSARDRDYEQYF.

The chain uses TRBV7-2 and TRBJ2-1; D could derive from TRBD1 or TRBD2 (5 bases each). Germline CDR1 reads SGHTA; CDR2 reads FQGNSA. This CDR3 is built from 13 residues. Trimming shortened V by 1 base and J by 7 bases, and 8 bases separated the two germline ends. Written as DNA, the CDR3 is TGTGCCAGCAGCTTAGTTTGGGGGAATGAGCAGTTCTTC. Encoded protein: CASSLVWGNEQFF.

This chain uses TRBV6-1 with TRBJ2-2; D is uncertain. The CDR3 is 13 residues long. The V and J ends lost 8 bases and 3 bases respectively, with 10 bases between them. Germline values: CDR1 MNHNS, CDR2 SASEGT. In DNA, the CDR3 is TGTGCCAGCGGTTTAAGGGACACCGGGGAGCTGTTTTTT. Its protein is CASGLRDTGELFF.

The chain combines TRBV28 with TRBJ2-1; 7 bases agree with TRBD1. The germline V gene has CDR1 MDHEN and CDR2 SYDVKM. J lost 3 bases, V lost 8 bases, and 10 bases had no gene match. The CDR3 runs 15 residues. The CDR3: CASRPGQTNYNEQFF. CDR3 sequence (DNA): TGTGCCAGCCGTCCGGGACAGACAAACTACAATGAGCAGTTCTTC.

The chain joins TRBV4-1 to TRBJ2-3; 9 bases map to TRBD2. J lost 4 bases, V lost 4 bases, and 6 bases had no gene match. Germline V CDR1 and CDR2: MGHRA, YSYEKL. The CDR3 runs to 15 residues. The CDR3 bases are TGCGCCAGCAGCCGCGGGGGGGAGGGCCCAGATACGCAGTATTTT. This encodes CASSRGGEGPDTQYF.